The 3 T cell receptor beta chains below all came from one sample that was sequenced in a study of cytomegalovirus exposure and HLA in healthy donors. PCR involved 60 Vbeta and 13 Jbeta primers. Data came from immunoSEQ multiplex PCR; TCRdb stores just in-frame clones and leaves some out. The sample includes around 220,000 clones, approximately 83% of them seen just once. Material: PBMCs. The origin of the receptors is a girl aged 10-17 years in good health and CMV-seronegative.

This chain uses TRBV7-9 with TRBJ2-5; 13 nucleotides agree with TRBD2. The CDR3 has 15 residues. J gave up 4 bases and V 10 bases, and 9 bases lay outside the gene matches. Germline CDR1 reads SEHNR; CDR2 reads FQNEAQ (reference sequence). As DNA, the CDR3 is TGTGCCATCACTAGCGGGGGGGCCGGGAGAGAGACCCAGTACTTC. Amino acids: CAITSGGAGRETQYF.

In nucleotides, the CDR3 is TGCGCCAGCAGCCAAGGGGCAGGGGGGTCACCCCTCCACTTT. It encodes CASSQGAGGSPLHF. The V call is TRBV4-3, the J call TRBJ1-6; TRBD1 aligns across 7 bases. The junction had 4 bases not matched to a gene; V was cut back by 1 base and J by 10 bases. This CDR3 is 14 amino acids long. Looked up from germline, CDR1 is LGHNA and CDR2 is YSLEER.

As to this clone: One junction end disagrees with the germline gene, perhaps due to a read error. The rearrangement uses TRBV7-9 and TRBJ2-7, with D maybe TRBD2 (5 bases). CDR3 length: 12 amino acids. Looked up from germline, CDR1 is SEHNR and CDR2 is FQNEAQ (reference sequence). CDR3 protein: CASSSNVGEPYF. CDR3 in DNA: TGTGCCAGCAGCTCCAACGTCGGGGAGCCGTACTTC.